This TCR beta chain appears in the sequencing data of a study of cytomegalovirus exposure and HLA in healthy donors. Vbeta (60) and Jbeta (13) primers were used in the PCR. Clones were read by immunoSEQ multiplex PCR, and TCRdb kept only the in-frame ones, dropping some. The sample has approximately 190,000 clones, over 65% seen once. Trimming left V 1 base short and J 5 bases short, with 9 bases between. The CDR3 consists of 14 residues. Per germline, CDR1 LNHNV and CDR2 YYDKDF (reference sequence). This sequence was found in a woman between 45 and 65 years old in good health and CMV-seropositive. This rearrangement joins TRBV15 to TRBJ2-4; TRBD1 is a possible D gene (6 bases). The sample consisted of PBMCs. The CDR3 reads CATSRGGPQNIQYF. CDR3 bases: TGTGCCACCAGCAGAGGGGGGCCCCAAAACATTCAGTACTTC.